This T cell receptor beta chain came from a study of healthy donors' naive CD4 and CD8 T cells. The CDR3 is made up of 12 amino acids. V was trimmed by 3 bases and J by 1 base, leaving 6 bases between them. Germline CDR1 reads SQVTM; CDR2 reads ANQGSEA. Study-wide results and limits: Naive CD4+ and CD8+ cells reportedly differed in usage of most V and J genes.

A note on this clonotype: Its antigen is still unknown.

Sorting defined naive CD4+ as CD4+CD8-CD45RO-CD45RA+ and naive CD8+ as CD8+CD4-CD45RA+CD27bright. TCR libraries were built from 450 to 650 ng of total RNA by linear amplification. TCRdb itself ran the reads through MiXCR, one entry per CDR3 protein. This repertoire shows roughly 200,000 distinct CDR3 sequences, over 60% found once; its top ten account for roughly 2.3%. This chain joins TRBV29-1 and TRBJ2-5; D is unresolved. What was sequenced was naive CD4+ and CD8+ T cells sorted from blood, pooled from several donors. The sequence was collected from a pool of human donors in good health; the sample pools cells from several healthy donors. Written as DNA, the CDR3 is TGCAGCGTTGATGTGACCCAAGAGACCCAGTACTTC. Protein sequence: CSVDVTQETQYF.